The present T cell receptor beta chain was sequenced within a study of blood T cell repertoires in COVID-19. Between the trimmed V and J ends, which lost 8 bases and 4 bases, there was a span of 15 bases. The germline CDR1 and CDR2 sequences are WSHSY and SAAADI. The CDR3 length is 14 residues. Repertoires were generated with immunoSEQ multiplex PCR, while TCRdb's copy carries only in-frame clones and drops some. The sample records 150,000 to 200,000 clones, approximately 87% being singletons. Ages ranged from about 18 to 89 years, with residence in fewer than 25 US areas. Among Cohort 3 donors, those recovered had two negative PCRs, clearance, or symptom resolution.

The chain uses TRBV10-2 and TRBJ1-3; D is possibly TRBD1 (6 bases). Material for sequencing was PBMCs or T cells enriched from blood (not recorded which). This clonotype originated in a woman aged 45-65 years who had recovered from COVID-19. The chain's CDR3 is CASRPGGGGNTIYF. The CDR3, as DNA: TGCGCCAGCCGGCCGGGAGGGGGAGGAAACACCATATATTTT.